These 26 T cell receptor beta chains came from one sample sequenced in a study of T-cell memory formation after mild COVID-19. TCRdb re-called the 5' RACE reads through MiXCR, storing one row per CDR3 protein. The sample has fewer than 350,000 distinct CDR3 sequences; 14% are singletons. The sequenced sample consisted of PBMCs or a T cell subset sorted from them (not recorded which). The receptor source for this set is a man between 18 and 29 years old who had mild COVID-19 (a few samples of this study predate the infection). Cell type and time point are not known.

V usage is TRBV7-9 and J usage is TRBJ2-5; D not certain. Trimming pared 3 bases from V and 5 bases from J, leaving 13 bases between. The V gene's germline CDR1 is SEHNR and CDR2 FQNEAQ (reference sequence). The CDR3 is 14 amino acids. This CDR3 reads CASSFPLALETQYF. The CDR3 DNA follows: TGTGCCAGCAGCTTCCCACTTGCGTTGGAGACCCAGTACTTC.

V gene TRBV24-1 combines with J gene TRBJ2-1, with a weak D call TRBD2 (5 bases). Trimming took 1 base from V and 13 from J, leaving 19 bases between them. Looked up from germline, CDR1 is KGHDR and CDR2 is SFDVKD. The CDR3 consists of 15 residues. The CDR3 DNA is TGTGCCACCAGTGATTTAGGAGCGGAAGGAGAGACCCAGTTCTTC. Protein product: CATSDLGAEGETQFF.

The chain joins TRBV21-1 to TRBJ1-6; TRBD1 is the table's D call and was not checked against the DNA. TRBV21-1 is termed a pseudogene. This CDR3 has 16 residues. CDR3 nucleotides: TGTGCCAGCAGCGGGGGACAGGGGGCGCCTAATTCACCCCTCCACTTT. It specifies CASSGGQGAPNSPLHF.

The CDR3 reads CASSLVHLSYEQYF. The CDR3 nucleotides are TGTGCCAGCAGCTTGGTACACCTCTCCTACGAGCAGTACTTC. This rearrangement joins TRBV5-5 to TRBJ2-7; D remains unclear. The CDR3 consists of 14 residues. Germline assignment: CDR1 SGHKS and CDR2 YYEKEE (reference sequence). Deletions cut 0 bases from V and 0 bases from J, with 7 bases between.

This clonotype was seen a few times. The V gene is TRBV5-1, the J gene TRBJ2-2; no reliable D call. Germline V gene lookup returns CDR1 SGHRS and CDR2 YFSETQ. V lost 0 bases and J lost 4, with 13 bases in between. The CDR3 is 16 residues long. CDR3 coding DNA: TGCGCCAGCAGCTTGGCCGTAGGGTGGAGCACCGGGGAGCTGTTTTTT. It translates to CASSLAVGWSTGELFF.

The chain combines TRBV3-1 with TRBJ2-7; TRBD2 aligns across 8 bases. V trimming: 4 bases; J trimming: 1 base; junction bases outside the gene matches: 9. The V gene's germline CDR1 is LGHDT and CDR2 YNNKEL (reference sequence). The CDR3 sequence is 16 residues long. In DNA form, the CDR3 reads TGTGCCAGCAGCCCCCACTGGGCTAGCGGGTCCTACGAGCAGTACTTC. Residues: CASSPHWASGSYEQYF.

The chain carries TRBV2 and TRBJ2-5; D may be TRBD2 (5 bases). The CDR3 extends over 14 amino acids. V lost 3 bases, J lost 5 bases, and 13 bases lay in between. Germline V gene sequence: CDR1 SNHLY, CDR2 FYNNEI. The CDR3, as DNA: TGTGCCAGCAGTGAGCAACTAGTGAGTGAGACCCAGTACTTC. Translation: CASSEQLVSETQYF.

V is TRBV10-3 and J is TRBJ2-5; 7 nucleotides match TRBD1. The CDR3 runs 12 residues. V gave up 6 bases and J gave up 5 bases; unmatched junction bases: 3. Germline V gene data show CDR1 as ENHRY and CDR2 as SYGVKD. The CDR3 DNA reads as TGTGCCATCAGAGAACAGGGGGAGACCCAGTACTTC. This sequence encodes CAIREQGETQYF.

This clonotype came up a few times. CDR3 in amino acids: CASSVSQGRRGNTIYF. The CDR3 coding sequence is TGTGCCAGCAGCGTTAGTCAGGGGCGGCGTGGAAACACCATATATTTT. The V gene is TRBV7-9, the J gene TRBJ1-3, with D maybe TRBD1 (6 bases). This CDR3 comprises 16 residues. Germline V gene lookup returns CDR1 SEHNR and CDR2 FQNEAQ (reference sequence). Trimming took off 5 bases at V and 3 bases at J, with 17 bases between the two ends.

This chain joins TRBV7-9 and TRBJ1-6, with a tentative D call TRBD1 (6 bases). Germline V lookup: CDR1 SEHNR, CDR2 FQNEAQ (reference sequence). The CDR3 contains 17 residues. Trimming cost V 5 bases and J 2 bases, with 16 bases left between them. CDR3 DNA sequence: TGTGCCAGCAGCCAGGGGTGGGGGAGGACCTATAATTCACCCCTCCACTTT. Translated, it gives CASSQGWGRTYNSPLHF.

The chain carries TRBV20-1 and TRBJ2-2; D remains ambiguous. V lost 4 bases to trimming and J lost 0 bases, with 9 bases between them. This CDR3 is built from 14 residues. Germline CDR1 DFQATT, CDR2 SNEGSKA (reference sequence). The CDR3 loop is CSATDSANTGELFF. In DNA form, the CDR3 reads TGCAGTGCTACTGATTCAGCGAACACCGGGGAGCTGTTTTTT.

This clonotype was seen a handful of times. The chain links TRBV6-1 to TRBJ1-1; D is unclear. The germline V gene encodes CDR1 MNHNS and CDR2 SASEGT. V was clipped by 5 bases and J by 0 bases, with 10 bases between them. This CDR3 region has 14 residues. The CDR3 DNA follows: TGTGCCAGCAGTCGATGGGCTCTGAACACTGAAGCTTTCTTT. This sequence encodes CASSRWALNTEAFF.

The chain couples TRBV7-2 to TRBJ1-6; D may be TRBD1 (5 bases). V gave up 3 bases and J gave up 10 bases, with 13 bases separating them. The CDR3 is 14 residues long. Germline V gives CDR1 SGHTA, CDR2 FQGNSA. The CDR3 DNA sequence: TGTGCCAGCAGCTTTAATCAGGGAAGGTCACCCCTCCACTTT. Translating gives CASSFNQGRSPLHF. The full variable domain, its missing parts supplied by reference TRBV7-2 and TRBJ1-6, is GAGVSQSPSNKVTEKGKDVELRCDPISGHTALYWYRQSLGQGLEFLIYFQGNSAPDKSGLPSDRFSAERTGGSVSTLTIQRTQQEDSAVYLCASSFNQGRSPLHFGNGTRLTVT.

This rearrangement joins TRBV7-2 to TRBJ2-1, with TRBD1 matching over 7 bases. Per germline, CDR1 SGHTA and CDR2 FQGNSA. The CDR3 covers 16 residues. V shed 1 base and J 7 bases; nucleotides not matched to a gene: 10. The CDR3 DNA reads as TGTGCCAGCAGCTTAGATCTACAGGGGTCGTGGAATGAGCAGTTCTTC. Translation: CASSLDLQGSWNEQFF.

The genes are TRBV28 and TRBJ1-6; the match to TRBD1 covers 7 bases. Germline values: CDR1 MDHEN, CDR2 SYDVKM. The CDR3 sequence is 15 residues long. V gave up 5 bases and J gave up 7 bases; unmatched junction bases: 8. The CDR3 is CASSGLDRRNSPLHF. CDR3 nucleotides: TGTGCCAGCAGTGGATTGGACAGGAGAAATTCACCCCTCCACTTT.

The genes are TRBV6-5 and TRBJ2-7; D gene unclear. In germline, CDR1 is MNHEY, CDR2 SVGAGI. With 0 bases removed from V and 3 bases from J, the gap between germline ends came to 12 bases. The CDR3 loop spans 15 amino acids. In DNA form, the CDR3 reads TGTGCCAGCAGTTACTCGACACAGCAAATCTACGAGCAGTACGTC. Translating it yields CASSYSTQQIYEQYV.

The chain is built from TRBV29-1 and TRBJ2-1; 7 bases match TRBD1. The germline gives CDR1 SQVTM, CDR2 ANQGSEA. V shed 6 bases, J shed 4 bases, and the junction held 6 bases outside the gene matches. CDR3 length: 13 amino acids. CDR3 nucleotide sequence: TGCAGCGTGAGGGACAGAACTTACAATGAGCAGTTCTTC. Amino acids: CSVRDRTYNEQFF.

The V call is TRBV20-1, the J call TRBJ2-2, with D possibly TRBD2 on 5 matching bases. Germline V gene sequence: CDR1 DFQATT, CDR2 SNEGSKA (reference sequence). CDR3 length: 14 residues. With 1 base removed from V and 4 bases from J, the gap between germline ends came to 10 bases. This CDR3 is CSARVRLSTGELFF. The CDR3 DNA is TGCAGTGCTAGAGTCAGACTATCCACCGGGGAGCTGTTTTTT.

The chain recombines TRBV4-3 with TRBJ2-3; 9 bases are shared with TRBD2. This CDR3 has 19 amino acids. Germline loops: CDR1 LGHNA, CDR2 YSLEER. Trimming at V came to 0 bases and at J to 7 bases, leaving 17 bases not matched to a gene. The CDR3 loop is CASSQEPAGGAERENTQYF. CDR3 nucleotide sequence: TGCGCCAGCAGCCAAGAGCCGGCGGGGGGGGCGGAGCGAGAAAATACGCAGTATTTT.

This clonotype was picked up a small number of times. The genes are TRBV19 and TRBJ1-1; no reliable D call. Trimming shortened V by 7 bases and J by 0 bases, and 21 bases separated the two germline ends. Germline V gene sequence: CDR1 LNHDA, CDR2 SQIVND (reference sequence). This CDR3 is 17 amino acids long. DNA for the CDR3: TGTGCCAGTATCAAACCGGGGTCCGCGGCGATGAACACTGAAGCTTTCTTT. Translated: CASIKPGSAAMNTEAFF.

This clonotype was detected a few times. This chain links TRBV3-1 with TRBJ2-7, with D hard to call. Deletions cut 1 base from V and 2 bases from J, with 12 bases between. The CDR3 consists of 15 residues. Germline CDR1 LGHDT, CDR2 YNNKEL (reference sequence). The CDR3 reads CASSQVDGIAYEQYF. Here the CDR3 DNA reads TGTGCCAGCAGCCAAGTTGACGGTATAGCCTACGAGCAGTACTTC.

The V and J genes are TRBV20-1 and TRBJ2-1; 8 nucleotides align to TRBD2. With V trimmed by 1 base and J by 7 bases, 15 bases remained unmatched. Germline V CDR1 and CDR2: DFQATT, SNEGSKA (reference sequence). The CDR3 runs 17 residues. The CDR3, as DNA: TGCAGTGCTAGAGGACACCGTGGGCGGGGGGCAGTAAATGAGCAGTTCTTC. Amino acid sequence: CSARGHRGRGAVNEQFF.

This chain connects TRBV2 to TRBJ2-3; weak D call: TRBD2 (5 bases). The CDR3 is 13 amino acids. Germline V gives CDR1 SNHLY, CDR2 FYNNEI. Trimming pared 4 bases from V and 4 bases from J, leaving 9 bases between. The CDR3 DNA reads TGTGCCAGCAGTGGTGTGCGGGCAGATACGCAGTATTTT. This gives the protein CASSGVRADTQYF.

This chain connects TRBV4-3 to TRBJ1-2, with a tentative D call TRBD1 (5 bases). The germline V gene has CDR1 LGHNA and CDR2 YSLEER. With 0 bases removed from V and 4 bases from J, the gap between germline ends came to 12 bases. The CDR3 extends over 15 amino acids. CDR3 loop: CASSQDRGSGYGYTF. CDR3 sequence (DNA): TGCGCCAGCAGCCAAGATCGGGGGTCGGGCTATGGCTACACCTTC.

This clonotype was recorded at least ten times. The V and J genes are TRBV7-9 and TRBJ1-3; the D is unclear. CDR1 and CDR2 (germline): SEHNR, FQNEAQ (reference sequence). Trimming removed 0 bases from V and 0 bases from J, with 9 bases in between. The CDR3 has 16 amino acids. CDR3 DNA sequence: TGTGCCAGCAGCTTAGCCGAACGAGGCTCTGGAAACACCATATATTTT. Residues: CASSLAERGSGNTIYF.

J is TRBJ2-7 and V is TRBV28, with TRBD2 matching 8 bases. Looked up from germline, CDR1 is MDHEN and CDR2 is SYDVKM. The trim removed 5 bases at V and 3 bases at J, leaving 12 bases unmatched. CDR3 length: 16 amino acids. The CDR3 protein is CASSPPSGGVIYEQYV. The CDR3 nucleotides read TGTGCCAGCAGTCCCCCTTCCGGGGGGGTTATCTACGAGCAGTACGTC.